One sample yielded the 5 T cell receptor beta chains listed below, sequenced in a study of blood T cell repertoires in COVID-19. Sequencing was performed with immunoSEQ multiplex PCR; in TCRdb, only in-frame clones are kept and a portion is missing. The table lists around 190,000 clones, around 88% of them singletons. Sequences were obtained from PBMCs or T cells enriched from blood (not recorded which). These receptor sequences come from a man aged 35-49 years with acute COVID-19.

The chain has TRBV5-1 and TRBJ2-2, with 7 bases identical to TRBD1. V dropped 9 bases and J dropped 1; count of bases not matched to a gene: 3. Germline lookup yields CDR1 SGHRS and CDR2 YFSETQ. The CDR3 has 13 residues. The CDR3 DNA follows: TGCGCCATCTCAGGGGGGAACACCGGGGAGCTGTTTTTT. Translation: CAISGGNTGELFF.

J is TRBJ2-1 and V is TRBV5-4, with TRBD2 identical over 11 bases. Germline V CDR1 and CDR2: SGHNT, YYREEE (reference sequence). V dropped 2 bases and J dropped 0; count of bases not matched to a gene: 4. This CDR3 has 17 residues. The CDR3 bases are TGTGCCAGCAGCTTTCGTAGCGGGAGGGACTCCTACAATGAGCAGTTCTTC. Protein sequence: CASSFRSGRDSYNEQFF. The full variable domain, its missing parts supplied by reference TRBV5-4 and TRBJ2-1, is ETGVTQSPTHLIKTRGQQVTLRCSSQSGHNTVSWYQQALGQGPQFIFQYYREEENGRGNFPPRFSGLQFPNYSSELNVNALELDDSALYLCASSFRSGRDSYNEQFFGPGTRLTVL.

The chain carries TRBV10-3 and TRBJ2-1, with TRBD2 identical over 7 bases. Germline CDR1 and CDR2: ENHRY and SYGVKD. V was pared by 7 bases and J by 5 bases, with 5 bases of the junction left unmatched. The CDR3 extends over 13 amino acids. As DNA, the CDR3 is TGTGCCATCAACCCCGCGGGGGACAATGAGCAGTTCTTC. It encodes CAINPAGDNEQFF.

This chain links TRBV19 with TRBJ2-5; tentatively, D is TRBD2 (7 bases). Per the germline V gene, CDR1 is LNHDA and CDR2 is SQIVND (reference sequence). The CDR3 loop spans 14 amino acids. Between the trimmed V and J ends, which lost 5 bases and 6 bases, there was a span of 16 bases. The CDR3 nucleotides read TGTGCCAGTAGTCCTTGGACAGCGGGGAAGACCCAGTACTTC. It specifies CASSPWTAGKTQYF.

The J gene is TRBJ2-2, the V gene TRBV27; D remains ambiguous. The germline gives CDR1 MNHEY, CDR2 SMNVEV (reference sequence). V gave up 3 bases and J gave up 1 base, with 3 bases separating them. The CDR3 covers 13 residues. CDR3 DNA sequence: TGTGCCAGCAGTTTCCTGAACACCGGGGAGCTGTTTTTT. Residues: CASSFLNTGELFF.